These T cell receptor beta chains were read from a single sample in a study of blood T cell repertoires in COVID-19. The method was immunoSEQ multiplex PCR; TCRdb's version includes in-frame clones alone and lacks a portion of them. The table includes about 86,000 clones, roughly 89% detected once. Sequenced input: PBMCs or T cells enriched from blood (not recorded which). These receptors were taken from a woman aged 50 to 65 with acute COVID-19. Both conserved end residues are part of each CDR3. A D gene is named only where the DNA matches it firmly. Not every row has a clone size; where given, it reads once, few, many or a size class.

>TRBD1|TRBJ2-7|TRBV9|.
TGTGCCAGCAGCGTAGGGGGGACAGCGGATAGTACCTACGAGCAGTACTTC
CASSVGGTADSTYEQYF
>.|TRBJ1-4|TRBV30|.
TGTGCCTGGAGTGTAAGAGGGTCAGGTGAAAAACTGTTTTTT
CAWSVRGSGEKLFF
>TRBD2|TRBJ2-3|TRBV5-1|.
TGCGCCAGCAGCTTAAGGACGTGGGAGGGCCTCACAGATACGCAGTATTTT
CASSLRTWEGLTDTQYF
>.|TRBJ2-7|TRBV15|.
TGTGCCACCAGCCCAAGACTAGATCGGTTAGGGGAGCAGTACTTC
CATSPRLDRLGEQYF
>TRBD1|TRBJ2-7|TRBV29-1|once
TGCAGCGTTGAAGCCAGGGGGAGCGACGAGCAGTACTTC
CSVEARGSDEQYF
>TRBD1|TRBJ1-1|TRBV19|.
TGTGCCAGTTGGACAGGGCTGCGGGCTTTCTTT
CASWTGLRAFF
>TRBD1|TRBJ2-1|TRBV6-1|.
TGTGCCAGCAGTGAACCGGGACAGGGGCGCTACAATGAGCAGTTCTTC
CASSEPGQGRYNEQFF
>.|TRBJ1-5|TRBV12-5|.
TGTGCTAGTGGTTTGGATCAGACAGCCCTGCATTTT
CASGLDQTALHF
>.|TRBJ1-2|TRBV19|.
TGTGCCAGTACCAGAGGGCATTTAGAAGGCTACACCTTC
CASTRGHLEGYTF
>.|TRBJ1-5|TRBV7-2|.
TGTGCCAGCAGCTTATTGGGAGGCAATCAGCCCCAGCATTTT
CASSLLGGNQPQHF